A single sample gave rise to the 17 T cell receptor beta chains below, sequenced in a study of shared clonotypes between healthy human individuals. TCRdb's copy holds only in-frame clones and misses some; the assay was immunoSEQ multiplex PCR. The table lists roughly 760,000 clones, about 74% of them singletons. Sample: memory CD4+ T cells sorted from blood. Stated subset: CD45RA-negative fraction. The receptors shown here come from a woman younger than 45 in good health.

This clone was counted between two and nine times. This chain links TRBV4-1 with TRBJ2-1; 12 nucleotides line up with TRBD2. V lost 0 bases and J lost 7; bases outside the gene matches: 10. This CDR3 has 18 residues. Germline CDR1 is MGHRA and CDR2 is YSYEKL. CDR3 nucleotide sequence: TGCGCCAGCAGCCAAGAGGGACTAGCGGGCCTTTGGGGAAATGAGCAGTTCTTC. Protein sequence: CASSQEGLAGLWGNEQFF.

Concerning this clone: Within the sample, other DNA sequences also encode this same CDR3. The chain couples TRBV19 to TRBJ2-3; the D gene is possibly TRBD2 (6 bases). The CDR3 runs 13 residues. The ends were cut back, 3 bases at V and 4 bases at J, with 8 bases in the middle. Germline CDR1 is LNHDA and CDR2 is SQIVND (reference sequence). CDR3 in DNA: TGTGCCAGTAGTATTCCGGGGGCAGATACGCAGTATTTT. Protein sequence: CASSIPGADTQYF.

The chain combines TRBV2 with TRBJ2-6; 8 nucleotides align to TRBD1. From germline, CDR1 is SNHLY and CDR2 FYNNEI. Trimming at V came to 9 bases and at J to 4 bases, leaving 8 bases not matched to a gene. CDR3 length equals 15 residues. This CDR3 is CARQTGVGGANVLTF. CDR3 nucleotide sequence: TGTGCCAGGCAGACAGGGGTTGGCGGGGCCAACGTCCTGACTTTC.

CDR3 loop: CASSSDLMGNEKLFF. Here the CDR3 DNA reads TGCGCCAGCAGCTCTGACCTAATGGGTAATGAAAAACTGTTTTTT. This chain uses TRBV5-1 with TRBJ1-4, with D hard to call. CDR3 length: 15 amino acids. V shed 3 bases and J shed 4 bases, with 13 bases lying between them. Germline loops: CDR1 SGHRS, CDR2 YFSETQ.

This clone has more than one count but fewer than ten. The chain uses TRBV6-5 and TRBJ1-4; no firm D call. The V and J ends lost 4 bases and 8 bases respectively, with 14 bases between them. Germline V gene data show CDR1 as MNHEY and CDR2 as SVGAGI. The CDR3 is made up of 14 amino acids. CDR3 sequence reads: CASSLGRRNEKLFF. The CDR3 coding sequence is TGTGCCAGCAGTTTAGGGCGCAGGAACGAAAAACTGTTTTTT.

The CDR3 coding sequence is TGCGCCAGCAGCTCGCCGGGACTAGCGGGAGAGACCCAGTACTTC. Its protein is CASSSPGLAGETQYF. The J gene is TRBJ2-5, the V gene TRBV4-1, with 12 positions matching TRBD2. The length of the CDR3 is 15 residues. Germline values: CDR1 MGHRA, CDR2 YSYEKL. V was pared by 5 bases and J by 4 bases, with 5 bases of the junction left unmatched.

V is TRBV18 and J is TRBJ2-1; TRBD2 matches at 7 bases. Germline V gives CDR1 KGHSH, CDR2 LQKENI. This CDR3 has 14 residues. V lost 6 bases to trimming and J lost 9 bases; unmatched junction nucleotides: 11. The CDR3 DNA sequence: TGTGCCAGCTCTCTCTGGGACGAGCGGGGTGAGCAGTTCTTC. It yields the protein CASSLWDERGEQFF.

V usage is TRBV7-9 and J usage is TRBJ2-1, with a possible D match to TRBD2 (6 bases). The V gene lost 7 bases and the J gene lost 8 bases, with 15 bases spanning the gap. Looked up from germline, CDR1 is SEHNR and CDR2 is FQNEAQ (reference sequence). This CDR3 spans 13 amino acids. CDR3 in amino acids: CASTFREVDEQFF. The CDR3 region has the DNA TGTGCCAGCACCTTCAGGGAGGTGGATGAGCAGTTCTTC.

The chain couples TRBV6-1 to TRBJ2-1, with D unclear. There are 12 residues in the CDR3. The V and J ends lost 2 bases and 8 bases respectively, with 7 bases between them. Germline CDR1 and CDR2: MNHNS and SASEGT. The CDR3 here is CASSESGDEQFF. Here the CDR3 DNA reads TGTGCCAGCAGTGAAAGTGGGGATGAGCAGTTCTTC.

This chain links TRBV4-1 with TRBJ2-1; the match to TRBD2 covers 10 bases. The V gene's germline CDR1 is MGHRA and CDR2 YSYEKL. This CDR3 comprises 17 residues. V dropped 1 base and J dropped 4; count of bases not matched to a gene: 7. The CDR3 region is CASSQGESSGRYNEQFF. The CDR3, as DNA: TGCGCCAGCAGCCAAGGGGAGTCTAGCGGGAGATACAATGAGCAGTTCTTC.

Worth noting for this clone: A much larger clonotype is one base distant, so this may be a read error. The CDR3 reads CAGSFTTAPGNTEAFF. In DNA, the CDR3 is TGTGCCGGCAGTTTCACAACAGCGCCGGGGAACACTGAAGCTTTCTTT. V is TRBV28 and J is TRBJ1-1; D gene unclear. The V gene's germline CDR1 is MDHEN and CDR2 SYDVKM. The CDR3 totals 16 residues.

For this clone: Other DNA sequences in the same sample also yield this CDR3. This chain connects TRBV6-5 to TRBJ1-1, with TRBD1 matching 9 bases. V lost 5 bases and J lost 5; bases outside the gene matches: 6. The CDR3 has 14 residues. Germline CDR1 and CDR2: MNHEY and SVGAGI. CDR3 loop: CASSRDRARTEAFF. DNA of the CDR3: TGTGCCAGCAGTCGGGACAGGGCGAGGACTGAAGCTTTCTTT.

The rearrangement joins TRBV6-6 to TRBJ2-2, with D uncertain. Germline assignment: CDR1 MNHNY and CDR2 SVGAGI (reference sequence). This CDR3 contains 15 residues. V was pared by 8 bases and J by 3 bases, with 16 bases between. In DNA, the CDR3 is TGTGCCAGCTATAACTCCGGAAGTCACACCGGGGAGCTGTTTTTT. The encoded protein is CASYNSGSHTGELFF.

This clone occurred many times. The rearrangement uses TRBV29-1 and TRBJ1-1; D perhaps matches TRBD1 (5 bases). The CDR3 covers 14 residues. In germline, CDR1 is SQVTM, CDR2 ANQGSEA. The V gene lost 7 bases and the J gene lost 4 bases, with 19 bases spanning the gap. CDR3 DNA: TGCAGCGCCCCCCCCCAAGGGGAAGGCACTGAAGCTTTCTTT. Its protein product is CSAPPQGEGTEAFF. The entire variable domain, with the rest obtained from reference TRBV29-1 and TRBJ1-1, is as follows: SAVISQKPSRDICQRGTSLTIQCQVDSQVTMMFWYRQQPGQSLTLIATANQGSEATYESGFVIDKFPISRPNLTFSTLTVSNMSPEDSSIYLCSAPPQGEGTEAFFGQGTRLTVV.

The genes are TRBV29-1 and TRBJ2-6, with no clear D. V was cut by 1 base and J by 0 bases, with 7 bases left in between. The CDR3 loop spans 15 amino acids. Germline CDR1 reads SQVTM; CDR2 reads ANQGSEA. The CDR3 loop is CSVEVGSSGANVLTF. The CDR3 region has the DNA TGCAGCGTTGAAGTGGGAAGCTCTGGGGCCAACGTCCTGACTTTC.

V and J are TRBV5-1 and TRBJ2-7, with D perhaps TRBD1 or TRBD2 (5 bases each). V shed 4 bases and J shed 1 base, with 12 bases lying between them. Germline CDR1 and CDR2: SGHRS and YFSETQ. The CDR3 spans 14 residues. The CDR3 nucleotides are TGCGCCAGCAGCAGGGACCGCGAATCCTACGAGCAGTACTTC. It codes for CASSRDRESYEQYF.

This chain joins TRBV27 and TRBJ1-3; perhaps TRBD1 as D (6 bases). The germline gives CDR1 MNHEY, CDR2 SMNVEV (reference sequence). This CDR3 has 15 residues. The V end lost 7 bases, the J end lost 3 bases, and 16 bases lay between the germline ends. CDR3 coding DNA: TGTGCCAGCACCGCGACGGGGGCAAATGGAAACACCATATATTTT. It encodes CASTATGANGNTIYF.